This entry lists 21 T cell receptor beta chains sequenced from one sample in a study of T cells in narcolepsy. The protocol was immunoSEQ multiplex PCR, while the TCRdb copy is restricted to in-frame clones and leaves out a portion. The profile shows some 30,000 clones, less than 90% of them singletons. Sequenced material: memory (CD45RA-) CD4+ T cells from blood. The receptors stem from a human donor in good health.

The rearrangement uses TRBV6-1 and TRBJ2-1, with D uncertain. Trimming took off 6 bases at V and 0 bases at J, with 9 bases between the two ends. CDR3 length: 14 residues. Per germline, CDR1 MNHNS and CDR2 SASEGT. The CDR3 region is CASRTLSSYNEQFF. DNA for the CDR3: TGTGCCAGCAGAACTCTGAGCTCCTACAATGAGCAGTTCTTC.

The chain couples TRBV18 to TRBJ1-2; 10 bases agree with TRBD1. Per the germline V gene, CDR1 is KGHSH and CDR2 is LQKENI. This CDR3 region has 15 residues. V was pared by 2 bases and J by 3 bases, with 3 bases of the junction left unmatched. CDR3 protein: CASSPSTGGDYGYTF. The CDR3 region has the DNA TGTGCCAGCTCACCATCGACAGGGGGCGACTATGGCTACACCTTC.

The chain recombines TRBV6-6 with TRBJ2-2, with 9 bases lining up with TRBD2. The CDR3 has 16 amino acids. Germline assignment: CDR1 MNHNY and CDR2 SVGAGI (reference sequence). The V segment lost 5 bases and the J segment 3 bases; nucleotides outside the gene matches: 7. The CDR3 here is CASSAGLAQYTGELFF. The CDR3 bases are TGTGCCAGCAGTGCGGGACTAGCTCAGTACACCGGGGAGCTGTTTTTT.

This chain connects TRBV2 to TRBJ2-3, with D perhaps being TRBD1 or TRBD2 (6 bases each). The germline gives CDR1 SNHLY, CDR2 FYNNEI. Trimming pared 2 bases from V and 4 bases from J, leaving 10 bases between. The length of the CDR3 is 14 residues. The CDR3 DNA sequence: TGTGCCAGCAGTGAACGGAGGGGGGCAGATACGCAGTATTTT. Translating gives CASSERRGADTQYF.

This chain links TRBV28 with TRBJ1-6, with 8 bases matching TRBD1. The germline V gene encodes CDR1 MDHEN and CDR2 SYDVKM. The CDR3 loop spans 16 amino acids. The junction had 8 bases not matched to a gene; V was cut back by 1 base and J by 9 bases. The CDR3 nucleotides are TGTGCCAGCAGTTTATCTAGCAGGGGGCCGTCTTCACCCCTCCACTTT. It specifies CASSLSSRGPSSPLHF.

The V gene is TRBV19, the J gene TRBJ2-5, with a weak D call TRBD1 (5 bases). CDR1 is LNHDA and CDR2 is SQIVND in the germline V gene (reference sequence). The CDR3 totals 15 residues. Trimming left V 4 bases short and J 3 bases short, with 15 bases between. The CDR3 region has the DNA TGTGCCAGTAGTACTCTACTGGACACAGAAGAGACCCAGTACTTC. Translating gives CASSTLLDTEETQYF.

J is TRBJ1-2 and V is TRBV28, with 8 bases lining up with TRBD1. V was clipped by 7 bases and J by 8 bases; unmatched bases: 15. CDR1 and CDR2 from the germline V gene are MDHEN and SYDVKM. This CDR3 spans 15 amino acids. CDR3 sequence (DNA): TGTGCCAGCACCATGGGGACAGGCGGCTTTGGCGGCTACACCTTC. Its translation is CASTMGTGGFGGYTF.

V gene TRBV5-1 combines with J gene TRBJ1-5; 9 bases align to TRBD1. Losses at the gene ends were 0 bases for V and 1 base for J; bases not matched to a gene: 2. The germline V gene encodes CDR1 SGHRS and CDR2 YFSETQ. The CDR3 extends over 16 amino acids. CDR3 region: CASSLEGQGSNQPQHF. In nucleotides, the CDR3 is TGCGCCAGCAGCTTGGAGGGACAGGGAAGCAATCAGCCCCAGCATTTT.

This chain's CDR3 is CASSPRQGRGNTEAFF. CDR3 nucleotide sequence: TGTGCCAGCAGCCCTCGACAGGGGAGAGGAAACACTGAAGCTTTCTTT. This chain joins TRBV13 and TRBJ1-1; 8 bases are a match to TRBD1. CDR1 and CDR2 from the germline V gene are PRHDT and FYEKMQ (reference sequence). The CDR3 covers 16 residues. The trim removed 5 bases at V and 2 bases at J, leaving 10 bases unmatched.

The chain couples TRBV30 to TRBJ1-2; 10 bases fit TRBD1. V trimming: 4 bases; J trimming: 3 bases; junction bases outside the gene matches: 5. The CDR3 loop spans 14 amino acids. Germline CDR1 is GTSNPN and CDR2 is SVGIG (reference sequence). CDR3 protein: CAWNRDRGDYGYTF. The CDR3 region has the DNA TGTGCCTGGAACCGGGACAGGGGAGACTATGGCTACACCTTC.

The chain joins TRBV27 to TRBJ2-1; no firm D call. CDR3 length: 15 residues. CDR1 is MNHEY, CDR2 SMNVEV, per germline (reference sequence). V gave up 5 bases and J gave up 3 bases, with 14 bases separating them. CDR3 bases: TGTGCCAGCAGTCCCACCCCGTTGGACTACAATGAGCAGTTCTTC. This gives the protein CASSPTPLDYNEQFF.

Turning to this clone: Additional DNA sequences in this sample encode the identical CDR3. V usage is TRBV7-9 and J usage is TRBJ1-2; TRBD1 matches 9 bases. CDR3 length equals 19 residues. Germline V gene sequence: CDR1 SEHNR, CDR2 FQNEAQ (reference sequence). V lost 9 bases, J lost 5 bases, and 25 bases stayed unmatched. The CDR3 coding sequence is TGTGCCAGTAGCACCCCTTTGGTGGACAGGGGTCTTTTCCGTTATGGCTACACCTTC. It codes for CASSTPLVDRGLFRYGYTF.

The V and J genes are TRBV19 and TRBJ2-3; possibly TRBD1 for D (6 bases). V was clipped by 4 bases and J by 4 bases, with 12 bases between them. Germline V gives CDR1 LNHDA, CDR2 SQIVND (reference sequence). The CDR3 is made up of 14 amino acids. CDR3 coding DNA: TGTGCCAGTAGTACAGGGGTTGGGCCAGATACGCAGTATTTT. Its protein is CASSTGVGPDTQYF. Full variable domain (remainder filled in from reference TRBV19 and TRBJ2-3): DGGITQSPKYLFRKEGQNVTLSCEQNLNHDAMYWYRQDPGQGLRLIYYSQIVNDFQKGDIAEGYSVSREKKESFPLTVTSAQKNPTAFYLCASSTGVGPDTQYFGPGTRLTVL.

V gene TRBV25-1 combines with J gene TRBJ1-6; no firm D call. Trimming took off 1 base at V and 7 bases at J, with 5 bases between the two ends. CDR1 MGHDK and CDR2 SYGVNS come from the germline V gene. This CDR3 contains 13 residues. CDR3 DNA sequence: TGTGCCAGCAGTGAATCCCTAAATTCACCCCTCCACTTT. Its protein is CASSESLNSPLHF. The complete variable domain, with remaining parts taken from reference TRBV25-1 and TRBJ1-6, reads EADIYQTPRYLVIGTGKKITLECSQTMGHDKMYWYQQDPGMELHLIHYSYGVNSTEKGDLSSESTVSRIRTEHFPLTLESARPSHTSQYLCASSESLNSPLHFGNGTRLTVT.

The rearrangement links TRBV25-1 to TRBJ1-5; D not certain. Germline CDR1 reads MGHDK; CDR2 reads SYGVNS. The germline V and J ends were trimmed by 6 bases and 6 bases, with 9 bases remaining between them. The CDR3 has 12 amino acids. The CDR3 region is CASRYGFQPQHF. The CDR3 DNA is TGTGCCAGCAGGTATGGATTTCAGCCCCAGCATTTT.

The V gene is TRBV6-1, the J gene TRBJ1-5, with D possibly TRBD1 on 5 matching bases. The ends were cut back, 2 bases at V and 2 bases at J, with 13 bases in the middle. Germline V gene data show CDR1 as MNHNS and CDR2 as SASEGT. The CDR3 is made up of 16 amino acids. The CDR3 bases are TGTGCCAGCAGTGAAAGGACAACCTTCGGCAATCAGCCCCAGCATTTT. It is translated as CASSERTTFGNQPQHF.

The CDR3 is CATIRGTNYGYTF. The CDR3 nucleotides read TGTGCCACGATACGGGGTACTAACTATGGCTACACCTTC. The chain recombines TRBV6-5 with TRBJ1-2; the D is unclear. Germline assignment: CDR1 MNHEY and CDR2 SVGAGI. The length of the CDR3 is 13 residues. The germline V and J ends were trimmed by 10 bases and 0 bases, with 12 bases remaining between them.

V is TRBV6-5 and J is TRBJ2-3, with 8 bases fitting TRBD1. The germline V gene encodes CDR1 MNHEY and CDR2 SVGAGI. CDR3 length: 13 residues. V lost 2 bases, J lost 11 bases, and 6 bases stayed unmatched. The CDR3 sequence is CASSYKQGGGQYF. The CDR3 region has the DNA TGTGCCAGCAGTTACAAACAGGGGGGAGGGCAGTATTTT.

The chain is built from TRBV27 and TRBJ1-1; 7 bases fit TRBD1. The CDR3 has 15 residues. V shed 2 bases, J shed 2 bases, and the junction held 5 bases outside the gene matches. Germline V lookup: CDR1 MNHEY, CDR2 SMNVEV (reference sequence). The CDR3 DNA reads TGTGCCAGCAGTTTAGCCGGGACAGTAAACACTGAAGCTTTCTTT. It yields the protein CASSLAGTVNTEAFF.

The chain employs TRBV27 and TRBJ1-1; D perhaps matches TRBD1 (5 bases). The CDR3 is 15 residues long. V was cut by 6 bases and J by 0 bases, with 14 bases left in between. Germline V gene data show CDR1 as MNHEY and CDR2 as SMNVEV (reference sequence). The DNA of the CDR3 is TGTGCCAGCAGGAATTACGGGGGGGTGAACACTGAAGCTTTCTTT. Its protein product is CASRNYGGVNTEAFF.

The gene calls are TRBV28 and TRBJ2-5, with 7 bases matching TRBD2. This CDR3 comprises 14 residues. CDR1 and CDR2 (germline): MDHEN, SYDVKM. V lost 2 bases, J lost 5 bases, and 5 bases stayed unmatched. In DNA form, the CDR3 reads TGTGCCAGCAGTTTACGCGGGGGTGCGGAGACCCAGTACTTC. Translation: CASSLRGGAETQYF.